This T cell receptor beta chain was found in a study of shared clonotypes between healthy human individuals. The study, taken as a whole, reports: There were few donors, and this limited the genetic and exposure-history diversity represented. Around 4.7% of naive CD4 clonotypes were shared across several donors.

The assay was immunoSEQ multiplex PCR, and TCRdb's table has in-frame clones only and misses some. Among a few million clones listed, more than 90% were seen once. Donors were healthy HIV-negative adults without recently reported acute infections or vaccinations. Into CD45RA+ naive and CD45RA-negative memory subsets, the CD4+ cells were split. In regard to this clone: Its target is unknown.

V was pared by 0 bases and J by 5 bases, with 10 bases between. This CDR3 has 14 amino acids. Germline CDR1 KGHSH, CDR2 LQKENI. Material for sequencing was naive CD4+ T cells sorted from blood. Subset noted: CD45RA+ positively selected. The gene calls are TRBV18 and TRBJ2-5; D may be TRBD1 or TRBD2 (5 bases each). The TCR comes from a young man in good health. The CDR3 is CASSPPPWGETQYF. Here the CDR3 DNA reads TGTGCCAGCTCACCACCACCCTGGGGGGAGACCCAGTACTTC.